This entry features one TCR beta chain sequence. The data were obtained in a study of shared clonotypes between healthy human individuals. The overall study: The donors, two women and a few men, were aged 18 to 49. Researchers assigned three CD4 naive, three CD4 memory, two CD8 naive and one CD8 memory plate to each donor.

Over several immunoSEQ plates, each subset's genomic DNA was distributed in even portions. Clones were sequenced by immunoSEQ multiplex PCR, and TCRdb holds only the in-frame ones, with some missing. Of more than 400,000 clones in the sample, 95% to 97% are singletons; the top ten hold approximately 0.067%. Germline V gene data show CDR1 as SGHRS and CDR2 as YFSETQ. The CDR3 totals 15 residues. V was cut by 4 bases and J by 7 bases, with 18 bases left in between. The authors divided CD4+ cells into CD45RA+ naive and CD45RA-negative memory subsets. This clonotype was obtained from a woman younger than 45 in good health. The sequencing input was naive CD4+ T cells sorted from blood. Stated subset: CD45RA+ positively selected. The genes are TRBV5-1 and TRBJ1-5; no firm D call. The CDR3 here is CASSLFGEGNQPQHF. CDR3 nucleotide sequence: TGCGCCAGCAGCCTATTCGGGGAGGGAAACCAGCCCCAGCATTTT.